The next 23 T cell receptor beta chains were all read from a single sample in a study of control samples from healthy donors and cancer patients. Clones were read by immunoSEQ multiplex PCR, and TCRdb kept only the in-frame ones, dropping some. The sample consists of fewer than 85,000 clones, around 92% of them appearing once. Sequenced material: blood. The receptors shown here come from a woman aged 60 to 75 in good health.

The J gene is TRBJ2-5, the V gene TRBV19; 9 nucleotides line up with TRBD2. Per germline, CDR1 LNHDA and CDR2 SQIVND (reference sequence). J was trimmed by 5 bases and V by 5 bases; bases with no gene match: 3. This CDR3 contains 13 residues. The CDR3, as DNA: TGTGCCAGTAGTTTTAGCGGGAGCGAGACCCAGTACTTC. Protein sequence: CASSFSGSETQYF.

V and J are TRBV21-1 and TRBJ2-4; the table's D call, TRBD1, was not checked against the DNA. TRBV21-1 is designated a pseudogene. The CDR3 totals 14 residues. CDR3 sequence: CASSKREQGDIQYF. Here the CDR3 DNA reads TGTGCCAGCAGCAAAAGGGAACAGGGTGACATTCAGTACTTC.

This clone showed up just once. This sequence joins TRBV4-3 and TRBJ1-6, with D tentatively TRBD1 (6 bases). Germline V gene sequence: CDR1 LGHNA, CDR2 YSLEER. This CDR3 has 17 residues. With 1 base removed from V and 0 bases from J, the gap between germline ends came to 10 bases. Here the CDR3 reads CASSQGGGLSYNSPLHF. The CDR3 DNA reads TGCGCCAGCAGCCAAGGGGGGGGCCTCTCCTATAATTCACCCCTCCACTTT.

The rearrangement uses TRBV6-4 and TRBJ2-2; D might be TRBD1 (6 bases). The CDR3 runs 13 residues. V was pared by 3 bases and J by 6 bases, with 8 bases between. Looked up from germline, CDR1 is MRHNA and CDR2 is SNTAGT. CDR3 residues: CASSDGGAGELFF. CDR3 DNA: TGTGCCAGCAGTGATGGGGGCGCCGGGGAGCTGTTTTTT.

The CDR3 DNA reads TGTGCCAGCAGCGTAGACGGGGGAGGGAGGTCACCCCTCCACTTT. Translating it yields CASSVDGGGRSPLHF. The chain recombines TRBV9 with TRBJ1-6; D is perhaps TRBD1 (5 bases). The germline V gene encodes CDR1 SGDLS and CDR2 YYNGEE. V lost 0 bases, J lost 10 bases, and 14 bases lay in between. This CDR3 contains 15 residues.

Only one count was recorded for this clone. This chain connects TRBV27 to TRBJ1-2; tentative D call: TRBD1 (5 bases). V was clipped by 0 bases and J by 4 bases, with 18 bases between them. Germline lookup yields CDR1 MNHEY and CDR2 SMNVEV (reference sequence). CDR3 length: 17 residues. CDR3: CASSLSGFRGVLYGYTF. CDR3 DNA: TGTGCCAGCAGTTTATCAGGTTTTCGGGGGGTCCTCTATGGCTACACCTTC.

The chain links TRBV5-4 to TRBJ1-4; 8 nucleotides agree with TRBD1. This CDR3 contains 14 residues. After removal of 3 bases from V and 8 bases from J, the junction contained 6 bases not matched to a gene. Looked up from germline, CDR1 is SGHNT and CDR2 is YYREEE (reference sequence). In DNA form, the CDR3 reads TGTGCCAGCAGCTCCAGGGGGCGAGTCGAAAAACTGTTTTTT. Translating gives CASSSRGRVEKLFF.

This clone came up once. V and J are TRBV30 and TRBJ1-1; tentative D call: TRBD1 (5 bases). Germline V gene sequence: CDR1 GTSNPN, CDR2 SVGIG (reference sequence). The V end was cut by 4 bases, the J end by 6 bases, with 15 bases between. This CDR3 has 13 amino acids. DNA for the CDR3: TGTGCCTGGACCCCGGGGGAGGTCCCTGAAGCTTTCTTT. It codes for CAWTPGEVPEAFF.

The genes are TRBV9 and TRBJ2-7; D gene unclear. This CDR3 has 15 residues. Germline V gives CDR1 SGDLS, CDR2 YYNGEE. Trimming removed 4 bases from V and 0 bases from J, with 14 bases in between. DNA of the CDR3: TGTGCCAGCAGCCTAGACCCCGCGCCCTCCTACGAGCAGTACTTC. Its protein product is CASSLDPAPSYEQYF.

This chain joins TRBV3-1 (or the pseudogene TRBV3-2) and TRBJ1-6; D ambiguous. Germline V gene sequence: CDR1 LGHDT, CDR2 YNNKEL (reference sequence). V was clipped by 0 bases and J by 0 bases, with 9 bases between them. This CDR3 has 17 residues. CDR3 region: CASSQEVQSSYNSPLHF. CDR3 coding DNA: TGTGCCAGCAGCCAAGAGGTACAGAGCTCCTATAATTCACCCCTCCACTTT.

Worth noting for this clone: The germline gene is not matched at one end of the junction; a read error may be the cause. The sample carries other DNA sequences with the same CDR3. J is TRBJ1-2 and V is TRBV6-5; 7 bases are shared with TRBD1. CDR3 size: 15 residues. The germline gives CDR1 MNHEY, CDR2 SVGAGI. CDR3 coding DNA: TGTGCTAGCATAGCTACGAGGGGGCATAACTATGGCTACACCTTC. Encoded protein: CASIATRGHNYGYTF.

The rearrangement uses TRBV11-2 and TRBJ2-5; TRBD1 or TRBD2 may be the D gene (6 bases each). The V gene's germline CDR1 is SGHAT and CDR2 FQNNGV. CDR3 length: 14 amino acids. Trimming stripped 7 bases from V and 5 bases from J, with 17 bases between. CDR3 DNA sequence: TGTGCCAGCAAAACTACAGGGACTGGTGAGACCCAGTACTTC. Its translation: CASKTTGTGETQYF.

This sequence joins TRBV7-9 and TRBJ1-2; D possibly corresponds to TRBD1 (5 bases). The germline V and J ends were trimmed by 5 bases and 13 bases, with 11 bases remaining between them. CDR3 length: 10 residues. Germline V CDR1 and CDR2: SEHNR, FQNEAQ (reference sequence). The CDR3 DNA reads TGTGCCAGCAGCCCCTGGACACCCACCTTC. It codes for CASSPWTPTF.

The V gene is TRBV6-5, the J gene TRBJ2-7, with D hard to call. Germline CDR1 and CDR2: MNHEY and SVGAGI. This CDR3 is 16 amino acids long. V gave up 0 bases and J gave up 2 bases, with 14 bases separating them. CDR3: CASSYSFGWATYEQYF. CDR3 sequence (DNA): TGTGCCAGCAGTTACTCGTTTGGGTGGGCAACCTACGAGCAGTACTTC.

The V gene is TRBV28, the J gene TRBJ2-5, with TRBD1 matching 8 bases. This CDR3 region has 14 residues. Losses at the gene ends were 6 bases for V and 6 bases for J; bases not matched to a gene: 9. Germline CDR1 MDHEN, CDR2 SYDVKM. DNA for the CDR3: TGTGCCAGCAGCCTGGACAGGGTTCGCAAGACCCAGTACTTC. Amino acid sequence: CASSLDRVRKTQYF.

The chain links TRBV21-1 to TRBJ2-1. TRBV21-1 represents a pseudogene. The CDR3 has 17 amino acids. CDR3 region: CASSKAQADHIGNEQFF. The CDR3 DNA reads TGTGCCAGCAGCAAAGCGCAGGCCGACCATATCGGGAATGAGCAGTTCTTC.

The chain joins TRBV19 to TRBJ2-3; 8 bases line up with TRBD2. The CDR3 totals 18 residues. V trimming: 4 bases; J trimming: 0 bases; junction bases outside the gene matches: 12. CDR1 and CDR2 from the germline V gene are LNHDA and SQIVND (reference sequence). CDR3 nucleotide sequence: TGTGCCAGTAGTAGCGAGGGTTACCAGCGGGGGAGCACAGATACGCAGTATTTT. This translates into CASSSEGYQRGSTDTQYF.

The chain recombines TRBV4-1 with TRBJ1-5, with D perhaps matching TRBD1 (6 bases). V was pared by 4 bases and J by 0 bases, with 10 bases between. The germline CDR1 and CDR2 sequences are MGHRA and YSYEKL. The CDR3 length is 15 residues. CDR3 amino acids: CASSRTENSNQPQHF. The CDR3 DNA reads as TGCGCCAGCAGCCGGACAGAAAATAGCAATCAGCCCCAGCATTTT.

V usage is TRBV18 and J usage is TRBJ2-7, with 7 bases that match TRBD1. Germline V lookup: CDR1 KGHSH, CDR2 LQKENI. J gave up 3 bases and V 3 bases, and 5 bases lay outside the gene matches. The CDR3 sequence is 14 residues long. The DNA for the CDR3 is TGTGCCAGCTCACCGTCGACAGGGAGCTACGAGCAGTACTTC. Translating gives CASSPSTGSYEQYF.

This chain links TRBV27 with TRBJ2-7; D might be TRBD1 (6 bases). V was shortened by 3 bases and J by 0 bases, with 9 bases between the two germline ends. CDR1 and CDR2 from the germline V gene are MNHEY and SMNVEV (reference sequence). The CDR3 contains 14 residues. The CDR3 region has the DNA TGTGCCAGCAGTTTGGACAGAAGCTCCTACGAGCAGTACTTC. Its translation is CASSLDRSSYEQYF.

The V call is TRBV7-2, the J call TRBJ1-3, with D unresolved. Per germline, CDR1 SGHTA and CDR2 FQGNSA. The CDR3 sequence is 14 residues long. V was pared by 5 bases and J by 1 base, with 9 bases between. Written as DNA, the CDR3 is TGTGCCAGCAGCCCGACGGGGTCTGGAAACACCATATATTTT. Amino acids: CASSPTGSGNTIYF. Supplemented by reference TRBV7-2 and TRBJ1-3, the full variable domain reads GAGVSQSPSNKVTEKGKDVELRCDPISGHTALYWYRQSLGQGLEFLIYFQGNSAPDKSGLPSDRFSAERTGGSVSTLTIQRTQQEDSAVYLCASSPTGSGNTIYFGEGSWLTVV.

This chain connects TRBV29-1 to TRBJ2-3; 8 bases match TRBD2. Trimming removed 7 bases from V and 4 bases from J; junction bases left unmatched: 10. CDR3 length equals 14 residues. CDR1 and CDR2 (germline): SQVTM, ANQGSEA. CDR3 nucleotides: TGCAGCGCCCCCGGGGCGGGAGGCGCAGATACGCAGTATTTT. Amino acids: CSAPGAGGADTQYF.

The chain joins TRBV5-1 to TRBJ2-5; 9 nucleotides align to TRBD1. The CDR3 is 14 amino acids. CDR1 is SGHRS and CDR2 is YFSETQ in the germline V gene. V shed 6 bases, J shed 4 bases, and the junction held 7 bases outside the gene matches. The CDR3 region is CASTQGQGGETQYF. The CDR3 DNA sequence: TGCGCCAGCACCCAGGGACAGGGAGGAGAGACCCAGTACTTC.